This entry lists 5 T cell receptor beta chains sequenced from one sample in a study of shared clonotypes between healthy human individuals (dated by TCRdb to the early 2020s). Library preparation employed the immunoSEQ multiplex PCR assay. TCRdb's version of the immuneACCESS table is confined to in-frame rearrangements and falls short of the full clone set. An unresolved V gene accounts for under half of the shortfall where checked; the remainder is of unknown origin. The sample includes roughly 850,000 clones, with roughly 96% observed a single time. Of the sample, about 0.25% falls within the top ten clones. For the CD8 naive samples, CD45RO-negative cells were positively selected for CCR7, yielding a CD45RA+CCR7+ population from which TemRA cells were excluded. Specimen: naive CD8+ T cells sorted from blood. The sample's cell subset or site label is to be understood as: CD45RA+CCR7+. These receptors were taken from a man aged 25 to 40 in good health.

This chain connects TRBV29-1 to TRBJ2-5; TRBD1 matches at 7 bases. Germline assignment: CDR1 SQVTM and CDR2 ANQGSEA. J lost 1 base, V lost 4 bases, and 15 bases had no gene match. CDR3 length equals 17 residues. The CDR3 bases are TGCAGCGTTGGAACCGTCAGACAGGGCTCTCCCCAAGAGACCCAGTACTTC. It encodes CSVGTVRQGSPQETQYF.

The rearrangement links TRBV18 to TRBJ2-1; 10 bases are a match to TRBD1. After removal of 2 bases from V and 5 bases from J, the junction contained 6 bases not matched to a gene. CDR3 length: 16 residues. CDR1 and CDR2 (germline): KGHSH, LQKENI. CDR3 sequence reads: CASSPDDRGPHNEQFF. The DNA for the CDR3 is TGTGCCAGCTCACCAGATGACAGGGGGCCCCACAATGAGCAGTTCTTC.

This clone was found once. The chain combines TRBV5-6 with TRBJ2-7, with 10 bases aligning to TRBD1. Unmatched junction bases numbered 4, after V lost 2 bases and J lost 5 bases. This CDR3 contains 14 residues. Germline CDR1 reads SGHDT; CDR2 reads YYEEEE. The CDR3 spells CASSFGTGVNEQYF. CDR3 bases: TGTGCCAGCAGCTTCGGGACAGGGGTGAACGAGCAGTACTTC.

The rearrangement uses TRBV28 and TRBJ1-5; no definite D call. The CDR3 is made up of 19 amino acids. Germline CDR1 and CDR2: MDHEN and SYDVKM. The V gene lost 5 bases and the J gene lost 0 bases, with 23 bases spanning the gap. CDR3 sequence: CASSIQQRTLAHSNQPQHF. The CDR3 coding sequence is TGTGCCAGCAGTATACAACAGCGAACCCTTGCTCATAGCAATCAGCCCCAGCATTTT.

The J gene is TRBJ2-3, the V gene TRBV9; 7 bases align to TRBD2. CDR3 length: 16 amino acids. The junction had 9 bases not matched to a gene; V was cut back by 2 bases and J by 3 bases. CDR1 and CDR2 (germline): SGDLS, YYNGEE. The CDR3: CASSVGTTYLTDTQYF. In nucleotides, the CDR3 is TGTGCCAGCAGCGTGGGGACTACCTACCTTACAGATACGCAGTATTTT.